This TCR beta chain was identified during a study of chemoradiotherapy in HPV16-positive cancers. Repertoires were sampled repeatedly during chemoradiotherapy. Here immunoSEQ multiplex PCR was the method, and the copy in TCRdb shows in-frame clones only, minus some. The data contain some 4,200 clones, roughly 80% of them singletons. This CDR3 region has 15 residues. Unmatched junction bases numbered 5, after V lost 2 bases and J lost 4 bases. Per germline, CDR1 PRHDT and CDR2 FYEKMQ (reference sequence). Concerning this clone itself: Its antigen remains unknown.

General study results and limits: Non-HPV-specific T cells did not expand in tumors during treatment, whereas candidate HPV-specific clones and E7-related motifs did.

The receptor was derived from a human donor with HPV-associated anogenital cancer. This specimen consisted of tumor tissue, obtained from a patient who underwent chemoradiotherapy. This rearrangement joins TRBV13 to TRBJ2-5; 9 bases are shared with TRBD1. The CDR3 bases are TGTGCCAGCAGCTTAAACAGGGGGCGGGGAGAGACCCAGTACTTC. It yields the protein CASSLNRGRGETQYF.